Listed below are T cell receptor beta chains from one sample, sequenced in a study of T-cell reconstitution after alpha-beta-depleted transplantation in children. TCRdb re-derived calls from the PCR reads in MiXCR, one entry per CDR3 protein. This sample has about 900,000 distinct CDR3 sequences; roughly 29% occur once, and the top ten carry roughly 28%. The source was PBMCs, mostly from graft donor cells, collected 360 days after TCRalphabeta/CD19-depleted stem cell transplant. These receptor sequences come from a boy younger than two who had a stem cell transplant for SCID, so the T cells may come from the graft donor. Each CDR3 is given with its conserved first and last residue. D genes are given only for firm matches. A row's size may be missing; if present it is once, few, many or a size class.

CDR3 protein: CASSGQIENNEQFF
CDR3 DNA: TGTGCCAGCAGCGGACAGATTGAAAATAATGAGCAGTTCTTC
clone size: .
D gene: .
V gene: TRBV7-9
J gene: TRBJ2-1

CDR3 protein: CASSTTTDTQYF
CDR3 DNA: TGTGCCAGTAGTACCACCACAGATACGCAGTATTTT
clone size: few
D gene: .
V gene: TRBV19
J gene: TRBJ2-3

CDR3 protein: CSARQLASHPTDTQYF
CDR3 DNA: TGCAGTGCCAGACAACTAGCCTCCCACCCCACAGATACGCAGTATTTT
clone size: .
D gene: .
V gene: TRBV20-1
J gene: TRBJ2-3

CDR3 protein: CASRKGGGETQYF
CDR3 DNA: TGTGCCAGTAGAAAAGGGGGAGGAGAGACCCAGTACTTC
clone size: .
D gene: .
V gene: TRBV19
J gene: TRBJ2-5

CDR3 protein: CSAKSGQGVSYEQYF
CDR3 DNA: TGCAGCGCCAAATCGGGACAGGGGGTCTCCTACGAGCAGTACTTC
clone size: .
D gene: TRBD1
V gene: TRBV29-1
J gene: TRBJ2-7

CDR3 protein: CASSRDRVHGYTF
CDR3 DNA: TGTGCCAGCAGCCGGGACAGGGTGCACGGCTACACCTTC
clone size: .
D gene: TRBD1
V gene: TRBV3-1
J gene: TRBJ1-2

CDR3 protein: CASSSEGWNTQYF
CDR3 DNA: TGTGCCAGCAGTTCTGAGGGGTGGAATACGCAGTATTTT
clone size: .
D gene: .
V gene: TRBV6-6
J gene: TRBJ2-3

CDR3 protein: CASSLRAIGQNSGANVLTF
CDR3 DNA: TGCGCCAGCAGCTTGAGGGCTATCGGGCAGAACTCTGGGGCCAACGTCCTGACTTTC
clone size: .
D gene: .
V gene: TRBV5-1
J gene: TRBJ2-6

CDR3 protein: CSAHLRGRGGRDEQFF
CDR3 DNA: TGCAGCGCTCATCTCCGAGGGAGGGGGGGGCGGGATGAGCAGTTCTTC
clone size: few
D gene: .
V gene: TRBV29-1
J gene: TRBJ2-1

CDR3 protein: CASSPGHRNYGYTF
CDR3 DNA: TGTGCCAGCTCACCAGGTCACCGGAACTATGGCTACACCTTC
clone size: .
D gene: .
V gene: TRBV18
J gene: TRBJ1-2

CDR3 protein: CASSLDVRGMQFF
CDR3 DNA: TGCGCCAGCAGCTTGGATGTCAGGGGAATGCAGTTCTTC
clone size: many
D gene: .
V gene: TRBV5-1
J gene: TRBJ2-1

CDR3 protein: CASSAVGWGQFF
CDR3 DNA: TGTGCCAGCAGTGCAGTGGGGTGGGGGCAGTTCTTC
clone size: few
D gene: .
V gene: TRBV27
J gene: TRBJ2-1

CDR3 protein: CASSSRRYNEQYF
CDR3 DNA: TGTGCCAGCAGCTCACGGCGCTATAACGAGCAGTACTTC
clone size: .
D gene: .
V gene: TRBV13
J gene: TRBJ2-7

CDR3 protein: CASSVPPLGYNEQFF
CDR3 DNA: TGTGCCAGCAGCGTACCCCCATTGGGGTACAATGAGCAGTTCTTC
clone size: few
D gene: .
V gene: TRBV9
J gene: TRBJ2-1

CDR3 protein: CSAARTSTYEQYF
CDR3 DNA: TGCAGTGCTGCTAGGACAAGCACCTACGAGCAGTACTTC
clone size: .
D gene: .
V gene: TRBV20-1
J gene: TRBJ2-7

CDR3 protein: CASSKSGGGYNEQFF
CDR3 DNA: TGCGCCAGCAGCAAAAGCGGGGGCGGGTACAATGAGCAGTTCTTC
clone size: .
D gene: TRBD2
V gene: TRBV5-1
J gene: TRBJ2-1

CDR3 protein: CATSRDGAAEQYF
CDR3 DNA: TGTGCCACCAGCAGAGATGGGGCAGCTGAGCAGTACTTC
clone size: .
D gene: .
V gene: TRBV15
J gene: TRBJ2-7

CDR3 protein: CASSFGIPRPGELFF
CDR3 DNA: TGTGCCAGCAGTTTTGGTATTCCCCGGCCCGGGGAGCTGTTTTTT
clone size: .
D gene: .
V gene: TRBV12-3/TRBV12-4
J gene: TRBJ2-2

CDR3 protein: CSARKQGNGPQHF
CDR3 DNA: TGCAGTGCTAGGAAACAGGGGAATGGGCCCCAGCATTTT
clone size: .
D gene: TRBD1
V gene: TRBV20-1
J gene: TRBJ1-5

CDR3 protein: CASSLGAGRAGELFF
CDR3 DNA: TGTGCCAGCAGCTTAGGGGCAGGGCGGGCCGGGGAGCTGTTTTTT
clone size: few
D gene: .
V gene: TRBV5-4
J gene: TRBJ2-2

CDR3 protein: CSARPRPGTGRETQYF
CDR3 DNA: TGCAGTGCTAGACCCCGGCCCGGGACAGGGAGAGAGACCCAGTACTTC
clone size: .
D gene: TRBD1
V gene: TRBV20-1
J gene: TRBJ2-5

CDR3 protein: CSARDRDNSYEQYF
CDR3 DNA: TGCAGTGCTAGAGATAGGGACAACTCCTACGAGCAGTACTTC
clone size: many
D gene: .
V gene: TRBV20-1
J gene: TRBJ2-7

CDR3 protein: CASSQAPPDRTNEKLFF
CDR3 DNA: TGCGCCAGCAGCCAGGCGCCCCCCGACAGAACTAATGAAAAACTGTTTTTT
clone size: few
D gene: .
V gene: TRBV5-1
J gene: TRBJ1-4

CDR3 protein: CASLLRGESEKLFF
CDR3 DNA: TGTGCCAGCCTGCTTAGAGGCGAATCGGAAAAACTGTTTTTT
clone size: .
D gene: .
V gene: TRBV2
J gene: TRBJ1-4

CDR3 protein: CATSDVRTNTGELFF
CDR3 DNA: TGTGCCACCAGTGATGTCAGGACGAACACCGGGGAGCTGTTTTTT
clone size: .
D gene: .
V gene: TRBV24-1
J gene: TRBJ2-2

CDR3 protein: CSARKPGLVLRGGELFF
CDR3 DNA: TGCAGTGCTAGAAAGCCGGGACTAGTCCTTCGGGGCGGGGAGCTGTTTTTT
clone size: few
D gene: TRBD2
V gene: TRBV20-1
J gene: TRBJ2-2

CDR3 protein: CASSLGQGTQETQYF
CDR3 DNA: TGCGCCAGCAGCTTGGGACAGGGGACTCAAGAGACCCAGTACTTC
clone size: few
D gene: TRBD1
V gene: TRBV5-1
J gene: TRBJ2-5

CDR3 protein: CASSDIWETQYF
CDR3 DNA: TGTGCCAGCAGTGACATCTGGGAGACCCAGTACTTC
clone size: .
D gene: .
V gene: TRBV12-3/TRBV12-4
J gene: TRBJ2-5

CDR3 protein: CASSPRITGRIEKLFF
CDR3 DNA: TGTGCCAGCAGTCCAAGGATAACAGGGAGAATTGAAAAACTGTTTTTT
clone size: few
D gene: .
V gene: TRBV5-6
J gene: TRBJ1-4

CDR3 protein: CSARGDRGASLDGYTF
CDR3 DNA: TGCAGTGCTAGGGGGGACAGGGGGGCTTCTTTGGATGGCTACACCTTC
clone size: .
D gene: TRBD1
V gene: TRBV20-1
J gene: TRBJ1-2

CDR3 protein: CSAAGGSYQETQYF
CDR3 DNA: TGCAGTGCTGCTGGGGGGTCGTACCAAGAGACCCAGTACTTC
clone size: .
D gene: .
V gene: TRBV20-1
J gene: TRBJ2-5

CDR3 protein: CSVEDGGVPSTDTQYF
CDR3 DNA: TGCAGCGTTGAAGACGGAGGGGTTCCTAGCACAGATACGCAGTATTTT
clone size: few
D gene: .
V gene: TRBV29-1
J gene: TRBJ2-3

CDR3 protein: CASSYYGTGELFF
CDR3 DNA: TGTGCCAGCAGTTATTACGGCACCGGGGAGCTGTTTTTT
clone size: few
D gene: .
V gene: TRBV6-5
J gene: TRBJ2-2